This TCR beta chain was identified in a study of identical twins. V shed 10 bases, J shed 7 bases, and the junction held 6 bases outside the gene matches. The CDR3 totals 13 residues. The germline V gene has CDR1 ENHRY and CDR2 SYGVKD. TCRdb called the 5' RACE reads again in MiXCR, with one record for every CDR3 protein. This sample has roughly 720,000 distinct CDR3 sequences; 15% to 20% occur once, and the top ten carry roughly 13%. Every sampled donor was Caucasian and healthy. These sequences were also reported in another study, on T cells expressing NK-cell markers. This second report adds: It was from sorted CD3+CD56+NKG2C+, CD3+CD56+NKG2C- and CD3+CD56-NKG2C+ T cells that TCR beta repertoires came. The authors sequenced eight donors, of whom seven were HCMV-seropositive and one was seronegative.

Specimen: PBMCs. The source of this sequence is a woman younger than 35 in good health. This rearrangement joins TRBV10-3 to TRBJ2-7, with 14 bases aligning to TRBD2. The CDR3 loop reads CATGLAGGEEQYF. CDR3 nucleotides: TGTGCCACCGGACTAGCGGGAGGAGAAGAGCAGTACTTC.